This T cell receptor beta chain is drawn from a study of T cell repertoires in cytomegalovirus infection. Study information: In public TCR beta signatures, there were indications of both CMV infection and matching HLA type.

TCRdb re-analysed the reads in MiXCR, keeping a single row per CDR3 protein. The table includes around 740,000 distinct CDR3 sequences, 35% to 40% detected once. Turning to this clonotype: This CDR3 is missing its conserved last phenylalanine or tryptophan, likely due to a read error.

V was clipped by 5 bases and J by 7 bases; unmatched bases: 10. This CDR3 contains 14 residues. Germline-derived CDR1 and CDR2 are MDHEN and SYDVKM. V gene TRBV28 combines with J gene TRBJ2-7, with 8 bases lining up with TRBD2. The TCR comes from a human donor in good health (CMV status not recorded). Some clones in this sample may be carry-over from other donors' samples. Sequencing input: PBMCs. This CDR3 reads CASSPPRGGREQYL. The CDR3 bases are TGTGCCAGCAGTCCCCCCCGGGGGGGGCGTGAGCAGTACTTA.